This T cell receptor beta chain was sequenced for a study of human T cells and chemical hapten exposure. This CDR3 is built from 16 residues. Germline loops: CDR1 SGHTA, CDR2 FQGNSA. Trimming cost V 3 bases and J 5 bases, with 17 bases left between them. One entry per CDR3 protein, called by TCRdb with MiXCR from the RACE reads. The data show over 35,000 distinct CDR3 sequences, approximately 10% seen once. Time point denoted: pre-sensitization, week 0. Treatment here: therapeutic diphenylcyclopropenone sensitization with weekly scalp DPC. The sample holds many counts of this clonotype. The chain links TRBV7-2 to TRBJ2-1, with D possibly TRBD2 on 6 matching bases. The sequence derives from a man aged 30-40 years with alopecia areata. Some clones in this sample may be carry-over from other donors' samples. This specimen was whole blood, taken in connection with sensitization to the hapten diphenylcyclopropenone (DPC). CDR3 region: CASSFLQWREDNEQFF. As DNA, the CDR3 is TGTGCCAGCAGCTTTCTCCAATGGAGGGAGGACAATGAGCAGTTCTTC.